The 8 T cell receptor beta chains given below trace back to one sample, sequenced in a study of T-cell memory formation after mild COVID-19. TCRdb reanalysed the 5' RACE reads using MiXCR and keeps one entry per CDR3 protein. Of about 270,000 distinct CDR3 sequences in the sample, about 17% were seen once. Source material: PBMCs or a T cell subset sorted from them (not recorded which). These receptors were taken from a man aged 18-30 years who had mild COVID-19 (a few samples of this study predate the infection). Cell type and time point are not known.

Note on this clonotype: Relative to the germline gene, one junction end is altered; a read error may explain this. CDR3 loop: CDSSLGGQETQYF. The CDR3 DNA is TGTGACAGCAGTCTAGGGGGCCAAGAGACCCAGTACTTC. The J gene is TRBJ2-5, the V gene TRBV12-3 or TRBV12-4, with a weak D call TRBD1 (6 bases). This CDR3 has 13 residues.

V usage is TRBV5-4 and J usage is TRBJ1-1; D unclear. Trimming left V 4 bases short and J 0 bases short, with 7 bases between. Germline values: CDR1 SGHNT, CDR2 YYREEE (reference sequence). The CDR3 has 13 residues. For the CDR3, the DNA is TGTGCCAGCAGCACCCCACTGAACACTGAAGCTTTCTTT. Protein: CASSTPLNTEAFF.

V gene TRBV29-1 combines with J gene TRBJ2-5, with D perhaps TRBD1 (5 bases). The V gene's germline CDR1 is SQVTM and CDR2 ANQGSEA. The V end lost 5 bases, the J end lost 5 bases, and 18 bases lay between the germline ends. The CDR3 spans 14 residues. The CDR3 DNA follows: TGCAGCGTTCCTCCCCTTCAGGGTAGGGAGACCCAGTACTTC. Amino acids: CSVPPLQGRETQYF. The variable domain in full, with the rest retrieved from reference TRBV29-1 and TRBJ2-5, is SAVISQKPSRDICQRGTSLTIQCQVDSQVTMMFWYRQQPGQSLTLIATANQGSEATYESGFVIDKFPISRPNLTFSTLTVSNMSPEDSSIYLCSVPPLQGRETQYFGPGTRLLVL.

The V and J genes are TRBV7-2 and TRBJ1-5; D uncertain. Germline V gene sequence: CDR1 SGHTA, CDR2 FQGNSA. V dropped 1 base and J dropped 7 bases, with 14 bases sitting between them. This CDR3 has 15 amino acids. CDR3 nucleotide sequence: TGTGCCAGCAGCTTAGGGACGCCGAATACGCAGCCCCAGCATTTT. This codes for CASSLGTPNTQPQHF. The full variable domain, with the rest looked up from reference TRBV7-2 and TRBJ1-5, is GAGVSQSPSNKVTEKGKDVELRCDPISGHTALYWYRQSLGQGLEFLIYFQGNSAPDKSGLPSDRFSAERTGGSVSTLTIQRTQQEDSAVYLCASSLGTPNTQPQHFGDGTRLSIL.

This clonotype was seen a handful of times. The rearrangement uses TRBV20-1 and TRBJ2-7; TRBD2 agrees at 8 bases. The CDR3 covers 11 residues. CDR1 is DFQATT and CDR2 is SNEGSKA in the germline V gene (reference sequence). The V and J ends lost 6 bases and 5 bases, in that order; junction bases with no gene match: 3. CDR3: CSAVTSDEQYV. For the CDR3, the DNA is TGCAGTGCCGTGACTAGCGACGAGCAGTACGTC.

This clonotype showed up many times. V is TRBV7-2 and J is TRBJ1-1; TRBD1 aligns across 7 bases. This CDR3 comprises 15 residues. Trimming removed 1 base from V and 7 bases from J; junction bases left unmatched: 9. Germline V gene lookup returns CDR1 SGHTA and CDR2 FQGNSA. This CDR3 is CASSLVGGQMLEAFF. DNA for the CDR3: TGTGCCAGCAGCTTAGTGGGGGGACAGATGCTTGAAGCTTTCTTT.

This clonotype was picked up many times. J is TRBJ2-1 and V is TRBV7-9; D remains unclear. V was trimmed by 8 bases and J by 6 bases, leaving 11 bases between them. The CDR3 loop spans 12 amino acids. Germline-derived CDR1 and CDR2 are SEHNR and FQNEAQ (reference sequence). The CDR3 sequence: CASVGSTNEQFF. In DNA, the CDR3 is TGTGCCAGCGTGGGATCTACCAATGAGCAGTTCTTC.

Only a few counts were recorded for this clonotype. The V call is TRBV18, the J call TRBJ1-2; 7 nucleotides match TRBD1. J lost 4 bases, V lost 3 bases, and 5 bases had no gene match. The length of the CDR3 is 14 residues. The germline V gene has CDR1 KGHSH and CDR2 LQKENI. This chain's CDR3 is CASSPTTGSYGYTF. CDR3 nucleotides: TGTGCCAGCTCACCGACGACAGGGAGCTATGGCTACACCTTC.